This record looks at one T cell receptor (beta chain) sequence and its context. V lost 4 bases and J lost 6, with 12 bases in between. The CDR3 runs to 13 residues. Germline CDR1 MGHDK, CDR2 SYGVNS. Profiling relied on immunoSEQ multiplex PCR, and the TCRdb table lists in-frame clones only, not all of them. The profile shows some 110,000 clones, around 80% of them singletons. The data derive from a study of blood T cell repertoires in COVID-19. About the study: The analysed material was cDNA or gDNA that came from T cells, B-cell-depleted T cells, or PBMCs.

The TCR sequence derives from a man between 65 and 85 years old with acute or convalescent COVID-19. J is TRBJ1-2 and V is TRBV25-1; D is possibly TRBD1 (6 bases). Source material: peripheral blood. CDR3 region: CASSVATGDGYTF. The CDR3 bases are TGTGCCAGCAGTGTGGCGACAGGTGATGGCTACACCTTC.